The 23 T cell receptor beta chains given below trace back to one sample, sequenced in a study of shared clonotypes between healthy human individuals. Generated by immunoSEQ multiplex PCR, the TCRdb table keeps only in-frame clones and is missing some. The sample includes roughly 530,000 clones, almost 97% of them seen just once. The sequenced material came from naive CD4+ T cells sorted from blood. The sample's subset: CD45RA+ positively selected. The origin of the receptors is a woman between 25 and 40 years old in good health.

The rearrangement links TRBV5-6 to TRBJ2-7; D is possibly TRBD2 (6 bases). V lost 0 bases to trimming and J lost 5 bases, with 24 bases between them. Germline values: CDR1 SGHDT, CDR2 YYEEEE. The CDR3 totals 18 residues. DNA for the CDR3: TGTGCCAGCAGCTTGGTTGGTTGGACTAACCCCGCAGGCGACGAGCAGTACTTC. This gives the protein CASSLVGWTNPAGDEQYF.

This clone was found once. This chain links TRBV2 with TRBJ1-2; weak D call: TRBD1 (5 bases). This CDR3 is 13 amino acids long. Trimming left V 4 bases short and J 6 bases short, with 12 bases between. Germline lookup yields CDR1 SNHLY and CDR2 FYNNEI. The CDR3 sequence: CASSGRGKDGYTF. The CDR3 bases are TGTGCCAGCAGTGGGCGGGGGAAAGATGGCTACACCTTC. Supplemented by reference TRBV2 and TRBJ1-2, the full variable domain reads EPEVTQTPSHQVTQMGQEVILRCVPISNHLYFYWYRQILGQKVEFLVSFYNNEISEKSEIFDDQFSVERPDGSNFTLKIRSTKLEDSAMYFCASSGRGKDGYTFGSGTRLTVV.

The chain combines TRBV5-1 with TRBJ2-7; D is perhaps TRBD1 (6 bases). There are 15 residues in the CDR3. The germline V gene has CDR1 SGHRS and CDR2 YFSETQ. Trimming took 4 bases from V and 3 from J, leaving 17 bases between them. The chain's CDR3 is CASSESRGFLYEQYF. The CDR3 region has the DNA TGCGCCAGCAGCGAAAGCAGGGGTTTCCTCTACGAGCAGTACTTC.

V and J are TRBV5-1 and TRBJ2-3; 9 bases agree with TRBD2. V lost 4 bases to trimming and J lost 0 bases; unmatched junction nucleotides: 9. CDR1 SGHRS and CDR2 YFSETQ come from the germline V gene. The CDR3 totals 17 residues. CDR3 residues: CASSPTATSGSTDTQYF. The CDR3 DNA follows: TGCGCCAGCAGCCCGACAGCAACTAGCGGGAGCACAGATACGCAGTATTTT.

The chain combines TRBV21-1 with TRBJ1-2. TRBV21-1 is an annotated pseudogene. The CDR3 consists of 15 residues. The CDR3 reads CASSAPYGTAYGYTF. The CDR3 coding sequence is TGTGCCAGCAGCGCCCCCTATGGGACTGCCTATGGCTACACCTTC.

This clone was seen just once. The rearrangement links TRBV28 to TRBJ2-7, with TRBD2 matching 15 bases. The CDR3 covers 17 residues. V trimming: 1 base; J trimming: 3 bases; junction bases outside the gene matches: 4. Germline values: CDR1 MDHEN, CDR2 SYDVKM. CDR3 coding DNA: TGTGCCAGCAGTTTATTGGGGACTAGCGGGAGGTTCTACGAGCAGTACTTC. Translation gives CASSLLGTSGRFYEQYF.

This chain joins TRBV10-1 and TRBJ2-1; 15 bases are shared with TRBD2. V was pared by 6 bases and J by 7 bases, with 7 bases of the junction left unmatched. This CDR3 has 16 residues. Germline V gene lookup returns CDR1 WNHNN and CDR2 SYGVQD (reference sequence). The CDR3 coding sequence is TGCGCCAGCAGCGGTCCGGGACTAGCGGGAGGAAATGAGCAGTTCTTC. Translating it yields CASSGPGLAGGNEQFF.

The gene calls are TRBV6-1 and TRBJ2-1; D is perhaps TRBD2 (5 bases). CDR1 is MNHNS and CDR2 is SASEGT in the germline V gene. The CDR3 has 18 residues. The V end lost 4 bases, the J end lost 0 bases, and 19 bases lay between the germline ends. This CDR3 reads CASSGFLDTGSSYNEQFF. The CDR3 DNA follows: TGTGCCAGCAGTGGGTTCCTTGATACGGGAAGCTCCTACAATGAGCAGTTCTTC.

The rearrangement links TRBV4-1 to TRBJ2-7, with D tentatively TRBD1 (5 bases). Germline CDR1 and CDR2: MGHRA and YSYEKL. V was trimmed by 2 bases and J by 3 bases, leaving 14 bases between them. The CDR3 has 15 amino acids. The CDR3 DNA follows: TGCGCCAGCAGCCAAAGTCTAGGGGTAGGCTACGAGCAGTACTTC. This encodes CASSQSLGVGYEQYF.

This chain links TRBV4-1 with TRBJ2-2, with D perhaps TRBD2 (5 bases). CDR1 and CDR2 from the germline V gene are MGHRA and YSYEKL. The CDR3 is made up of 14 amino acids. V lost 6 bases to trimming and J lost 6 bases, with 14 bases between them. The CDR3 region is CASRPTRGSGELFF. DNA of the CDR3: TGCGCCAGCAGACCGACCAGAGGGTCCGGGGAGCTGTTTTTT.

The V gene is TRBV27, the J gene TRBJ2-2, with TRBD2 matching 10 bases. In germline, CDR1 is MNHEY, CDR2 SMNVEV (reference sequence). The CDR3 totals 17 residues. V lost 2 bases and J lost 7; bases outside the gene matches: 10. The CDR3 spells CASSLPRAGGPGGELFF. In DNA form, the CDR3 reads TGTGCCAGCAGTTTACCGAGAGCGGGAGGGCCGGGCGGGGAGCTGTTTTTT.

The V and J genes are TRBV27 and TRBJ2-3; 15 nucleotides agree with TRBD2. Looked up from germline, CDR1 is MNHEY and CDR2 is SMNVEV (reference sequence). The CDR3 is 17 residues long. The V and J ends lost 5 bases and 1 base, in that order; junction bases with no gene match: 4. CDR3: CASSIRTSGRGTDTQYF. The DNA of the CDR3 is TGTGCCAGCAGTATCCGGACTAGCGGGAGGGGCACAGATACGCAGTATTTT.

The rearrangement joins TRBV6-8 to TRBJ1-1, with 9 positions matching TRBD1. The CDR3 spans 15 residues. Trimming cost V 5 bases and J 13 bases; bases outside gene matches: 17. Per germline, CDR1 MNHGY and CDR2 SAAAGT. The CDR3 spells CASSRLERPGQGGFF. CDR3 nucleotide sequence: TGTGCCAGCAGTCGACTAGAAAGACCGGGACAGGGTGGTTTCTTT.

V and J are TRBV27 and TRBJ2-7; tentative D call: TRBD1 (6 bases). Between the trimmed V and J ends, which lost 4 bases and 3 bases, there was a span of 16 bases. The CDR3 sequence is 15 residues long. Germline values: CDR1 MNHEY, CDR2 SMNVEV (reference sequence). The CDR3 spells CASSSPSLRGYEQYF. The CDR3 coding sequence is TGTGCCAGCAGTTCCCCTTCCCTCAGGGGCTACGAGCAGTACTTC.

V usage is TRBV19 and J usage is TRBJ2-1; a weak D match, TRBD1 (6 bases). Trimming shortened V by 4 bases and J by 7 bases, and 14 bases separated the two germline ends. The CDR3 runs to 14 residues. Germline CDR1 reads LNHDA; CDR2 reads SQIVND (reference sequence). This CDR3 reads CASSRVPQGNEQFF. The CDR3 DNA follows: TGTGCCAGTAGTAGGGTCCCGCAGGGGAATGAGCAGTTCTTC.

This clone was seen a single time. CDR3 sequence reads: CASSLGGGLREQYF. The CDR3 DNA is TGTGCCAGCAGCTTGGGAGGGGGTCTTCGCGAGCAGTACTTC. The chain recombines TRBV5-4 with TRBJ2-7, with a possible D match to TRBD1 (6 bases). The CDR3 covers 14 residues. CDR1 is SGHNT, CDR2 YYREEE, per germline (reference sequence). With 0 bases removed from V and 6 bases from J, the gap between germline ends came to 13 bases.

The chain is built from TRBV25-1 and TRBJ2-2; D unclear. The V gene's germline CDR1 is MGHDK and CDR2 SYGVNS. This CDR3 comprises 12 residues. Trimming took off 3 bases at V and 8 bases at J, with 7 bases between the two ends. CDR3 sequence: CASSDVRGELFF. The CDR3 DNA reads TGTGCCAGCAGTGATGTAAGAGGGGAGCTGTTTTTT.

The chain couples TRBV18 to TRBJ1-2; TRBD1 matches at 8 bases. The CDR3 spans 16 residues. Germline V gene data show CDR1 as KGHSH and CDR2 as LQKENI. The V segment lost 3 bases and the J segment 4 bases; nucleotides outside the gene matches: 10. DNA for the CDR3: TGTGCCAGCTCACCGACGATCGGGACAGGTCTCTATGGCTACACCTTC. The encoded protein is CASSPTIGTGLYGYTF.

This clone was detected once. The rearrangement uses TRBV7-3 and TRBJ2-5; 14 bases are shared with TRBD2. J gave up 5 bases and V 2 bases, and 4 bases lay outside the gene matches. CDR1 and CDR2 (germline): SGHTA, FQGTGA. This CDR3 spans 16 amino acids. The CDR3 spells CASSLGTSGRGETQYF. The CDR3 DNA reads as TGTGCCAGCAGCTTAGGGACTAGCGGGAGAGGGGAGACCCAGTACTTC.

J is TRBJ1-1 and V is TRBV6-5; TRBD1 matches at 7 bases. Germline CDR1 MNHEY, CDR2 SVGAGI. After removal of 5 bases from V and 8 bases from J, the junction contained 11 bases not matched to a gene. This CDR3 is built from 14 residues. The CDR3 region has the DNA TGTGCCAGCAGTCCGCGACAGGGAGAGAGGGAAGCTTTCTTT. Residues: CASSPRQGEREAFF.

V gene TRBV18 combines with J gene TRBJ2-7; D perhaps matches TRBD1 (5 bases). The CDR3 contains 13 residues. Germline loops: CDR1 KGHSH, CDR2 LQKENI. V was cut by 4 bases and J by 3 bases, with 10 bases left in between. The CDR3 region has the DNA TGTGCCAGCTCACACTCACAGGTCTACGAGCAGTACTTC. Translated: CASSHSQVYEQYF.

The chain recombines TRBV4-1 with TRBJ2-1, with D unresolved. This CDR3 has 13 residues. Deletions cut 4 bases from V and 4 bases from J, with 8 bases between. The V gene's germline CDR1 is MGHRA and CDR2 YSYEKL. CDR3: CASSLQVYNEQFF. The DNA of the CDR3 is TGCGCCAGCAGCCTCCAGGTGTACAATGAGCAGTTCTTC.

In DNA form, the CDR3 reads TGTGCCAGCAGCTTTAGCGGCACTTCCTACAATGAGCAGTTCTTC. As protein: CASSFSGTSYNEQFF. The chain employs TRBV7-2 and TRBJ2-1, with D maybe TRBD2 (6 bases). The CDR3 sequence is 15 residues long. The germline CDR1 and CDR2 sequences are SGHTA and FQGNSA. The V gene lost 3 bases and the J gene lost 1 base, with 10 bases spanning the gap.